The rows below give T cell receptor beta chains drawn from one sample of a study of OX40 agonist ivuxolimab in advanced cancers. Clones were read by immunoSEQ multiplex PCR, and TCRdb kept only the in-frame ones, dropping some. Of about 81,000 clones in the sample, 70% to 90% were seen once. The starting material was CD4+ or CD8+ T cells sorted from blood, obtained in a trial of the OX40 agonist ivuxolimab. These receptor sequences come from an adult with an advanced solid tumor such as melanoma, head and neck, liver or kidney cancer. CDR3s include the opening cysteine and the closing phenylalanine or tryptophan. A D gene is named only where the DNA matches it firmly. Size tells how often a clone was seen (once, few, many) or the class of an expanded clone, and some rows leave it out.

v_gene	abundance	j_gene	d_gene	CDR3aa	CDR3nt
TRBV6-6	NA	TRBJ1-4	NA	CASSYSRTTNEKLFF	TGTGCCAGCAGTTACTCACGTACAACTAATGAAAAACTGTTTTTT
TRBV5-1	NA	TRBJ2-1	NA	CASSFEGEQFF	TGCGCCAGCAGCTTCGAAGGTGAGCAGTTCTTC
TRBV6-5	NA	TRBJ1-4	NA	CASRVAGATNEKLFF	TGTGCCAGCAGGGTAGCAGGCGCAACTAATGAAAAACTGTTTTTT
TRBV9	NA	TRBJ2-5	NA	CASSVYSGETQYF	TGTGCCAGCAGCGTATACAGTGGGGAGACCCAGTACTTC
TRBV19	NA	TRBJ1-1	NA	CASNVEGTTEAFF	TGTGCCAGTAATGTAGAGGGTACGACTGAAGCTTTCTTT
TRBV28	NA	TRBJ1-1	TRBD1	CASSSGQGAGAEAFF	TGTGCCAGCAGTTCGGGACAGGGGGCAGGCGCTGAAGCTTTCTTT
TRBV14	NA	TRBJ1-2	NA	CASSDMRGWNGYTF	TGTGCCAGCAGCGACATGAGGGGGTGGAATGGCTACACCTTC
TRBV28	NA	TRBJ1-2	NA	CAAGVDGYTF	TGTGCCGCCGGAGTGGATGGCTACACCTTC
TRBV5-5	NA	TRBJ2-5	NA	CASSVTQETQYF	TGTGCCAGCAGCGTCACCCAAGAGACCCAGTACTTC
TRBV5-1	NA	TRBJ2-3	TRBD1	CASSLSSGTVTDTQYF	TGCGCCAGCTCCCTTTCATCCGGGACAGTAACAGATACGCAGTATTTT
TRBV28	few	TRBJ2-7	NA	CASVEGTNEQYF	TGTGCCAGCGTTGAAGGGACCAACGAGCAGTACTTC
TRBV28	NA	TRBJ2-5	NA	CASTLTVFGETQYF	TGTGCCAGCACCCTGACAGTTTTTGGGGAGACCCAGTACTTC
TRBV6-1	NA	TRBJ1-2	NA	CASSVGRMKLNYGYTF	TGTGCCAGCAGTGTGGGCCGGATGAAGCTAAACTATGGCTACACCTTC
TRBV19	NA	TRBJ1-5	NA	CASSIWGYGNQPQHF	TGTGCCAGTAGTATATGGGGTTATGGCAATCAGCCCCAGCATTTT
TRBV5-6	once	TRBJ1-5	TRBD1	CASSSRGNQPQHF	TGTGCCAGCAGCTCCAGGGGGAATCAGCCCCAGCATTTT
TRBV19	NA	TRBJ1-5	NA	CASSIGQGGQPQHF	TGTGCCAGTAGTATAGGGCAGGGCGGTCAGCCCCAGCATTTT
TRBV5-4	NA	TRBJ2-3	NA	CASSSRGADTQYF	TGTGCCAGCAGCTCCCGCGGGGCAGATACGCAGTATTTT
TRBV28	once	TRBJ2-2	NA	CASSSAWGSNTGELFF	TGTGCCAGCAGCTCCGCGTGGGGTTCGAACACCGGGGAGCTGTTTTTT
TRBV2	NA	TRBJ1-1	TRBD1	CAGQQGNEAFF	TGTGCCGGACAACAGGGGAATGAAGCTTTCTTT
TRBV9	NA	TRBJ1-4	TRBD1	CASSRTGVFEKLFF	TGTGCCAGCAGCCGGACAGGGGTTTTTGAAAAACTGTTTTTT
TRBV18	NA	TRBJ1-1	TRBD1	CASSPGGQGMAEAFF	TGTGCCAGCTCACCAGGTGGACAGGGAATGGCTGAAGCTTTCTTT
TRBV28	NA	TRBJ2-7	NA	CASSLRSGVTYEQYF	TGTGCCAGCAGCCTACGGTCGGGCGTCACCTACGAGCAGTACTTC
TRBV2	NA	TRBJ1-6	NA	CASSDFSPNNSPLHF	TGTGCCAGCAGTGATTTCAGTCCCAATAATTCACCCCTCCACTTT
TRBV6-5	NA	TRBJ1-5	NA	CASSYRSGNQPQHF	TGTGCCAGCAGTTACCGATCGGGCAATCAGCCCCAGCATTTT
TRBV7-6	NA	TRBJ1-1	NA	CASSGRDLEGRAFF	TGTGCCAGCAGCGGGCGGGACTTGGAGGGGAGAGCTTTCTTT
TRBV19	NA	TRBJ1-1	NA	CASTPPLTGPTQAEAFF	TGTGCCAGTACGCCCCCTTTAACAGGACCAACCCAGGCTGAAGCTTTCTTT
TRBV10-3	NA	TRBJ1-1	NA	CAISESTAEAFF	TGTGCCATCAGTGAGTCGACAGCTGAAGCTTTCTTT
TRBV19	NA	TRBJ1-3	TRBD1	CASIPGQTGNTIYF	TGTGCCAGTATCCCGGGACAGACTGGAAACACCATATATTTT
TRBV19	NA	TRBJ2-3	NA	CASSIDGDTQYF	TGTGCCAGTAGTATAGATGGGGATACGCAGTATTTT
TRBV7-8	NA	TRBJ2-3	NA	CASSFLSGGTDTQYF	TGTGCCAGCAGCTTTCTTAGTGGGGGCACAGATACGCAGTATTTT
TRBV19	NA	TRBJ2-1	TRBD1	CASSRQGLEQFF	TGTGCCAGTAGCCGACAGGGATTGGAGCAGTTCTTC
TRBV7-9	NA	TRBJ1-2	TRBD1	CASSSWPGQLLSAYGYTF	TGTGCCAGCAGCTCCTGGCCGGGACAGCTCCTTTCCGCCTATGGCTACACCTTC
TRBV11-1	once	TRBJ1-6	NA	CASSFNNSPLHF	TGTGCCAGCAGCTTCAATAATTCACCCCTCCACTTT
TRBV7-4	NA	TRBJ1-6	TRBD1	CASSPERDREFAGRNSPLHF	TGTGCCAGCAGCCCAGAAAGGGACAGGGAGTTTGCTGGCCGTAATTCACCCCTCCACTTT
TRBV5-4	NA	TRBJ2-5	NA	CASSPSEETQYF	TGTGCCAGCAGCCCATCTGAGGAGACCCAGTACTTC
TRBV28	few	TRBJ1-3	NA	CATAPPRWTSGNTIYF	TGTGCCACAGCCCCCCCACGGTGGACCTCTGGAAACACCATATATTTT
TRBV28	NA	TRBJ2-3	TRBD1	CASSFQGQTTDTQYF	TGTGCCAGCAGTTTCCAGGGACAGACCACAGATACGCAGTATTTT
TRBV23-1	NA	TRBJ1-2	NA	CASIGCHGYNYGYTF	TGCGCCAGCATCGGGTGCCATGGATATAACTATGGCTACACCTTC
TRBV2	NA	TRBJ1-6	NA	CASSEAGIDSPLHF	TGTGCCAGCAGTGAAGCAGGGATTGATTCACCCCTCCACTTT
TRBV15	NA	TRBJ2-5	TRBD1	CATSRGDRVSKETQYF	TGTGCCACCAGCAGAGGGGACAGGGTTTCGAAAGAGACCCAGTACTTC
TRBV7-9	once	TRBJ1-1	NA	CASRFLTEAFF	TGTGCCAGCCGCTTCCTAACTGAAGCTTTCTTT
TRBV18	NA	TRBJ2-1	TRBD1	CASSPLGTGDNEQFF	TGTGCCAGCTCACCTTTGGGGACAGGGGACAATGAGCAGTTCTTC
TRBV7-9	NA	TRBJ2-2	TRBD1	CASSFGTGTRELFF	TGTGCCAGCAGCTTCGGGACAGGCACCCGGGAGCTGTTTTTT
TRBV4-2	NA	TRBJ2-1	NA	CASSQVGGSSYNEQFF	TGTGCCAGCAGCCAAGTTGGGGGTAGCTCCTACAATGAGCAGTTCTTC
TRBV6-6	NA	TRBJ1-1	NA	CASSYSNLQNTEAFF	TGTGCCAGCAGTTACTCCAACCTACAGAACACTGAAGCTTTCTTT
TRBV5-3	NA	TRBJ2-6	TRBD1	CASLKKTGSNSGANVLTF	TGTGCCAGCCTAAAGAAGACAGGGTCAAACTCTGGGGCCAACGTCCTGACTTTC
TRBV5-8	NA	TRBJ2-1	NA	CASRPTNEQFF	TGTGCCAGCAGACCCACCAATGAGCAGTTCTTC
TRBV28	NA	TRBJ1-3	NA	CASSLRDTIYF	TGTGCCAGCAGTTTAAGGGACACCATATATTTT
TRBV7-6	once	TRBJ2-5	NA	CASSSGLTQYF	TGTGCCAGCAGCTCCGGACTAACCCAGTACTTC
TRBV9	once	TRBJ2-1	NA	CASSREVTYNEQFF	TGTGCCAGCAGCCGCGAGGTGACCTACAATGAGCAGTTCTTC
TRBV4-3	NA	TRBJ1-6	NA	CASSQDDQGNNSPLHF	TGCGCCAGCAGCCAAGATGATCAGGGCAATAATTCACCCCTCCACTTT
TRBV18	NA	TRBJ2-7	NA	CASSLGAGKGEQYF	TGTGCCAGCTCCCTAGGGGCAGGGAAAGGGGAGCAGTACTTC
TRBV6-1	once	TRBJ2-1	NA	CASGWRDNEQFF	TGTGCCAGCGGGTGGAGGGACAATGAGCAGTTCTTC
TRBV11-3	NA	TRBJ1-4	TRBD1	CASSSGQGPNEKLFF	TGTGCCAGCAGCTCGGGACAGGGACCTAATGAAAAACTGTTTTTT
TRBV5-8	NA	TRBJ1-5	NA	CASSPGGVSNQPQHF	TGTGCCAGCAGCCCCGGGGGCGTCAGCAATCAGCCCCAGCATTTT
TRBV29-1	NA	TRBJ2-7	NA	CSVEGGSRGFEQYF	TGCAGCGTTGAAGGGGGGTCACGGGGATTCGAGCAGTACTTC
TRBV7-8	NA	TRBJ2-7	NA	CASSLAPGNEQYF	TGTGCCAGCAGCTTAGCTCCAGGGAACGAGCAGTACTTC
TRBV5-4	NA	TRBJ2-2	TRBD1	CASSPWTGRTSGELFF	TGTGCCAGCAGCCCCTGGACAGGGCGAACATCCGGGGAGCTGTTTTTT
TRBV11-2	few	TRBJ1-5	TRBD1	CASSPGTGGPNQPQHF	TGTGCCAGCAGCCCCGGGACAGGGGGCCCAAATCAGCCCCAGCATTTT